This TCR beta chain was documented in a study of CD8+ T cells in alopecia areata (dated by TCRdb to between 2018 and 2020). Background on the whole study: The study used high-throughput TCRbeta sequencing to examine T cell clonal expansion in alopecia areata, in both the C3H/HeJ mouse model and human patients. RNA was obtained with the PAXgene miRNA kit for fixed scalp, the miRNeasy kit for PBMCs, and the RNeasy kit for mouse skin. Scalp tissue and sorted CD4+ and CD8+ peripheral blood T cells from patchy and totalis/universalis alopecia areata patients and from healthy controls were covered by human TCRbeta sequencing. Scalp clonality was compared across normal scalp (n=4), patchy alopecia areata scalp (n=8), and alopecia totalis/universalis scalp (n=8). TCRbeta CDR3 regions were amplified by immunoSEQ multiplex PCR using 35 Vbeta forward and 13 Jbeta reverse primers. Study-level results and caveats: Unlike mouse skin, which is dominated by gammadelta T cells, normal human skin has resident alphabeta T cells that are also sequenced, and this complicates analysis of the scalp TCR repertoire. Shared TCR sequences between patients were less evident than in mice, which may be partly attributable to HLA diversity in the patient population. Compared with normal scalp, lesional scalp, particularly in alopecia totalis/universalis, had higher clonality and more expanded CD8+ clones, which suggests antigenic drive.

PBMCs were isolated by density centrifugation and stained for CD3, CD4 and CD8, and CD4+ and CD8+ T cells were sorted on a FACSAria. Scalp biopsies and blood samples were obtained from unaffected controls. V is trimmed back by 1 base and J by 4 bases, and the junction contains 3 bases that no gene match accounts for. The cysteine opens and the phenylalanine closes a CDR3 of 14 amino acids. The kept DNA is CDR3 alone, 42 bases in frame from the first base. According to the germline V gene, CDR1 reads SNHLY and CDR2 reads FYNNEI. To prepare the library, the immunoSEQ multiplex PCR assay was applied. RNA was extracted from all samples and reverse transcribed into cDNA, which served as template for TCR sequencing. First-strand cDNA was synthesized with SuperScript III using a 2:1 mix of oligo-dT and random hexamers. A synthetic immune receptor repertoire was used to gauge amplification bias, and whatever bias remained was removed computationally. As for the authors' bioinformatics: Raw reads were preprocessed for error removal, and CDR3 was defined according to IMGT conventions as running from the conserved cysteine to phenylalanine. Clonality was computed as 1 minus the Shannon entropy, with the entropy normalized by log2 of the number of productive unique TCRs. Scalp TCRbeta sequences were cross-referenced with sorted blood CD4 and CD8 repertoires so that the CD4 or CD8 identity of scalp clones could be inferred. TCRdb stores this immuneACCESS table with in-frame sequences only. Part of the clones is absent; in the studies checked, under half of the shortfall reflects unresolved V genes, and no reason is known for the rest. V, J and clone size derive from that table, while D and trimming were established from the DNA sequence. In this sample the table shows around 100,000 clones, around 50% of which occur a single time. Of the sample, around 8.5% is held by the ten largest clones.

In this sample, this clone turned up a few times. This receptor's antigen is unknown. No much larger clone is present one base from it, and per-base qualities are unavailable. The chain is made from TRBV2 and TRBJ1-2, and 7 bases in between align with TRBD1. Sequencing was performed on CD4+ T cells sorted from blood. The clonotype originates from a human donor in good health. The CDR3 here reads CASSEVPGGYGYTF. The DNA reads as follows: TGTGCCAGCAGTGAAGTCCCAGGGGGCTATGGCTACACCTTC.